Listed below are T cell receptor beta chains from one sample, sequenced in a study of shared clonotypes between healthy human individuals. Using immunoSEQ multiplex PCR, the repertoire was profiled, and TCRdb retains in-frame clones only, with some absent. In the table there are about 1.5 million clones, 95% to 99% of which are singletons. Sequenced: naive CD4+ T cells sorted from blood. These receptors were obtained from a man under 40 in good health. Each CDR3 is given with its conserved first and last residue. The order of the fields is clone size, D gene, J gene, V gene, CDR3 DNA, CDR3 protein. D genes are given only for firm matches. Clone size is shown for a subset of rows, as once, few, many or a class of expanded clone.

clone_size: .
d_call: TRBD2
j_call: TRBJ2-1
v_call: TRBV7-3
cdr3_nt: TGTGCCAGCAGAGCGGGATATATGTCTGAGCAGTTCTTC
cdr3_aa: CASRAGYMSEQFF

clone_size: .
d_call: TRBD1
j_call: TRBJ1-4
v_call: TRBV7-9
cdr3_nt: TGTGCCAGCAGCCGGGGACAGACTAATGAAAAACTGTTTTTT
cdr3_aa: CASSRGQTNEKLFF

clone_size: .
d_call: TRBD1
j_call: TRBJ2-3
v_call: TRBV5-1
cdr3_nt: TGCGCCAGCAGCACGGGACAGACAGATACGCAGTATTTT
cdr3_aa: CASSTGQTDTQYF

clone_size: once
d_call: .
j_call: TRBJ1-2
v_call: TRBV6-1
cdr3_nt: TGTGCCAGCAGTCCTTCGAGAAATAACTATGGCTACACCTTC
cdr3_aa: CASSPSRNNYGYTF

clone_size: .
d_call: TRBD1
j_call: TRBJ1-5
v_call: TRBV10-2
cdr3_nt: TGCGCCACCTGGACAGGAAATCAGCCCCAGCATTTT
cdr3_aa: CATWTGNQPQHF

clone_size: .
d_call: .
j_call: TRBJ2-7
v_call: TRBV15
cdr3_nt: TGTGGAAACGACCCGGATCTCTCCTACGAGCAGTACTTC
cdr3_aa: CGNDPDLSYEQYF

clone_size: .
d_call: .
j_call: TRBJ1-1
v_call: TRBV28
cdr3_nt: TGTGCCAGCAGTTTACTTGGCAGCCCGAACACTGAAGCTTTCTTT
cdr3_aa: CASSLLGSPNTEAFF

clone_size: .
d_call: TRBD2
j_call: TRBJ2-1
v_call: TRBV14
cdr3_nt: TGTGCCAGCAGCCAAGATCGACGACTAGCGGGAACATACAATGAGCAGTTCTTC
cdr3_aa: CASSQDRRLAGTYNEQFF

clone_size: .
d_call: .
j_call: TRBJ2-5
v_call: TRBV5-4
cdr3_nt: TGTGCCAGCAGCTTGTACGGGGGCCTGGGGGGCACCCAGTACTTC
cdr3_aa: CASSLYGGLGGTQYF

clone_size: .
d_call: .
j_call: TRBJ1-2
v_call: TRBV6-5
cdr3_nt: TGTGCCAGCAGTGATTCCCTCTATGGCTACACCTTC
cdr3_aa: CASSDSLYGYTF

clone_size: .
d_call: .
j_call: TRBJ2-3
v_call: TRBV29-1
cdr3_nt: TGCAGCGCTAGGGACACTGGACTCACAGATACGCAGTATTTT
cdr3_aa: CSARDTGLTDTQYF

clone_size: .
d_call: TRBD2
j_call: TRBJ2-5
v_call: TRBV10-3
cdr3_nt: TGTGCCATCAGTCCCGGACTAGCGGAGACCCAAGAGACCCAGTACTTC
cdr3_aa: CAISPGLAETQETQYF

clone_size: .
d_call: TRBD1
j_call: TRBJ2-3
v_call: TRBV5-1
cdr3_nt: TGCGCCAGCAGCTTAGGCGCGACAGGGGGCCTATCCACAGATACGCAGTATTTT
cdr3_aa: CASSLGATGGLSTDTQYF

clone_size: once
d_call: TRBD1
j_call: TRBJ1-2
v_call: TRBV5-4
cdr3_nt: TGTGCCAGCAGCGAGGGACAGGGGGCTGGGGGCTACACCTTC
cdr3_aa: CASSEGQGAGGYTF

clone_size: .
d_call: TRBD2
j_call: TRBJ2-5
v_call: TRBV19
cdr3_nt: TGTGCCAGTAGTATGCGACTAGCGGGAGGTCCCAAGATAGAGACCCAGTACTTC
cdr3_aa: CASSMRLAGGPKIETQYF

clone_size: .
d_call: TRBD2
j_call: TRBJ2-1
v_call: TRBV15
cdr3_nt: TGTGCCACGAGAATTAGCGGGAGGGTCTACAATGAGCAGTTCTTC
cdr3_aa: CATRISGRVYNEQFF

clone_size: .
d_call: .
j_call: TRBJ2-1
v_call: TRBV28
cdr3_nt: TGTGCCAGCAGTGAACAGGCCTTTGAGCAGTTCTTC
cdr3_aa: CASSEQAFEQFF

clone_size: .
d_call: .
j_call: TRBJ1-3
v_call: TRBV9
cdr3_nt: TGTGCCAGCAGCGTAGGGGACGGCGGAAACACCATATATTTT
cdr3_aa: CASSVGDGGNTIYF

clone_size: once
d_call: .
j_call: TRBJ2-1
v_call: TRBV5-1
cdr3_nt: TGCGCCAGCAGTCGCCCGGGAAATGAGCAGTTCTTC
cdr3_aa: CASSRPGNEQFF

clone_size: .
d_call: .
j_call: TRBJ1-5
v_call: TRBV29-1
cdr3_nt: TGCAGCGCCCGAGCGAGCAATCAGCCCCAGCATTTT
cdr3_aa: CSARASNQPQHF

clone_size: .
d_call: TRBD1
j_call: TRBJ1-2
v_call: TRBV19
cdr3_nt: TGTGCCAGTCGGAGACAGGGTGCTGGCTACACCTTC
cdr3_aa: CASRRQGAGYTF

clone_size: .
d_call: TRBD1
j_call: TRBJ2-5
v_call: TRBV5-6
cdr3_nt: TGTGCCAGCAGCTTGGGGGGACAGGGCTACGTAGAGACCCAGTACTTC
cdr3_aa: CASSLGGQGYVETQYF

clone_size: once
d_call: .
j_call: TRBJ2-3
v_call: TRBV19
cdr3_nt: TGTGCCAGTAGTATGGGGGCCCGCACAGATACGCAGTATTTT
cdr3_aa: CASSMGARTDTQYF

clone_size: .
d_call: .
j_call: TRBJ1-5
v_call: TRBV4-1
cdr3_nt: TGCGCCAGCAGCCAAGAATGGGGGGGCGCCCAGCCCCAGCATTTT
cdr3_aa: CASSQEWGGAQPQHF

clone_size: .
d_call: .
j_call: TRBJ1-3
v_call: TRBV18
cdr3_nt: TGTGCCAGCTCACCAAAGGGCGGTGGTGGAAACACCATATATTTT
cdr3_aa: CASSPKGGGGNTIYF

clone_size: .
d_call: TRBD1
j_call: TRBJ2-7
v_call: TRBV29-1
cdr3_nt: TGCAGCGTTGGTCCAGGGGGCGTCCCCTACGAGCAGTACTTC
cdr3_aa: CSVGPGGVPYEQYF

clone_size: .
d_call: .
j_call: TRBJ1-1
v_call: TRBV6-6
cdr3_nt: TGTGCCAGCAGAGGCGGGATAATGAACACTGAAGCTTTCTTT
cdr3_aa: CASRGGIMNTEAFF

clone_size: .
d_call: .
j_call: TRBJ2-7
v_call: TRBV7-2
cdr3_nt: TGTGCCAGCAGCTTAGTCGAAGTAAGCTACGAGCAGTACTTC
cdr3_aa: CASSLVEVSYEQYF

clone_size: .
d_call: .
j_call: TRBJ2-7
v_call: TRBV15
cdr3_nt: TGTGCCACCAGCAGAGACGGGGACGCGTACTTC
cdr3_aa: CATSRDGDAYF

clone_size: .
d_call: TRBD2
j_call: TRBJ2-4
v_call: TRBV10-1
cdr3_nt: TGCGCCAGCAGTGAGGCTAGCGGGAGGGGAAACATTCAGTACTTC
cdr3_aa: CASSEASGRGNIQYF

clone_size: .
d_call: .
j_call: TRBJ2-3
v_call: TRBV18
cdr3_nt: TGTGCCAGCTCACCAGCCTGGGACGCCATCACAGATACGCAGTATTTT
cdr3_aa: CASSPAWDAITDTQYF

clone_size: .
d_call: .
j_call: TRBJ2-7
v_call: TRBV5-1
cdr3_nt: TGCGCCAGCAGGAGGGGTGATAGGTTGGGGGAGCAGTACTTC
cdr3_aa: CASRRGDRLGEQYF